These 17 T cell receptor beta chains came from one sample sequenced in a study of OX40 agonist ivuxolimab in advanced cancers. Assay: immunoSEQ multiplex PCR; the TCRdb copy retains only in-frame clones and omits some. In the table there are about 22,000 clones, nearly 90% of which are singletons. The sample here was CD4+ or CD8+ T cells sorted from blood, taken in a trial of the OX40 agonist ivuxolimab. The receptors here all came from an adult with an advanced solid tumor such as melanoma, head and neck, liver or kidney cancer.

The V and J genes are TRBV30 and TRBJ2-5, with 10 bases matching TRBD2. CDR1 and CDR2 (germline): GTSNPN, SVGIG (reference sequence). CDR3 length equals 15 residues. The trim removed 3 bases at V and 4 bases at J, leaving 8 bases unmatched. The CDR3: CAWSDHRLAGETQYF. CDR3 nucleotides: TGTGCCTGGAGCGACCATCGACTAGCGGGAGAGACCCAGTACTTC.

CDR3 region: CASSYNPLAGEAFF. The CDR3 DNA is TGTGCCAGCAGTTACAACCCCCTAGCGGGAGAGGCGTTCTTC. V is TRBV6-5 and J is TRBJ2-1; TRBD2 matches 10 bases. Germline assignment: CDR1 MNHEY and CDR2 SVGAGI. The CDR3 spans 14 residues. Losses at the gene ends were 2 bases for V and 15 bases for J; bases not matched to a gene: 10.

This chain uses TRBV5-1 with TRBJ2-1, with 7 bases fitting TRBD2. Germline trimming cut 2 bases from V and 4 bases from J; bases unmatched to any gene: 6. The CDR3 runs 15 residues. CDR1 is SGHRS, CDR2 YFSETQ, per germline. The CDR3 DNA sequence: TGCGCCAGCAGCTTTGAGGGAGGGCCTTACAATGAGCAGTTCTTC. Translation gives CASSFEGGPYNEQFF.

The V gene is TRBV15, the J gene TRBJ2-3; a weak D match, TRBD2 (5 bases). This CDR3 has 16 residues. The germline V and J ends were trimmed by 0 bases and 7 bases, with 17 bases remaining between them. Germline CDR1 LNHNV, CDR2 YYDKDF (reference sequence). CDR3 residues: CATSRDGSVPLHTQYF. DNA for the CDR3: TGTGCCACCAGCAGAGATGGTAGCGTTCCACTTCATACGCAGTATTTT.

CDR3 in amino acids: CASSQENPWRDLDTGELFF. As DNA, the CDR3 is TGCGCCAGCAGCCAAGAAAACCCGTGGCGGGATCTGGACACCGGGGAGCTGTTTTTT. This chain joins TRBV4-3 and TRBJ2-2; D possibly corresponds to TRBD2 (6 bases). This CDR3 spans 19 amino acids. The V end was cut by 0 bases, the J end by 3 bases, with 20 bases between. The germline gives CDR1 LGHNA, CDR2 YSLEER.

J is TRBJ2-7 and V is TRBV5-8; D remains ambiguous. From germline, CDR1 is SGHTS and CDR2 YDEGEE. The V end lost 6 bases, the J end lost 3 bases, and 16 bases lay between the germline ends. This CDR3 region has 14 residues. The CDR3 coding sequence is TGTGCCAGCACCACCGGGCCCAATAGCTACGAGCAGTACTTC. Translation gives CASTTGPNSYEQYF. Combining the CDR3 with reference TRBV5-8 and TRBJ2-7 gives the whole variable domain EAGVTQSPTHLIKTRGQQATLRCSPISGHTSVYWYQQALGLGLQFLLWYDEGEERNRGNFPPRFSGRQFPNYSSELNVNALELEDSALYLCASTTGPNSYEQYFGPGTRLTVT.

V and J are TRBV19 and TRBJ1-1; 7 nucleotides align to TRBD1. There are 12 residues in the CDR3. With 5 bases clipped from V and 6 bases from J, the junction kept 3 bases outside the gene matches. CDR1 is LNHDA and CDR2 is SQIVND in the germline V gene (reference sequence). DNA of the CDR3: TGTGCCAGTAGTCCCGGACAGGCTGAAGCTTTCTTT. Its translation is CASSPGQAEAFF.

This chain's CDR3 is CASSLAGAATNEKLFF. The DNA for the CDR3 is TGTGCCAGCAGCTTAGCCGGGGCTGCAACTAATGAAAAACTGTTTTTT. The rearrangement links TRBV7-8 to TRBJ1-4; D might be TRBD1 (5 bases). The CDR3 spans 16 residues. Looked up from germline, CDR1 is SGHVS and CDR2 is FQNEAQ. Trimming left V 0 bases short and J 0 bases short, with 8 bases between.

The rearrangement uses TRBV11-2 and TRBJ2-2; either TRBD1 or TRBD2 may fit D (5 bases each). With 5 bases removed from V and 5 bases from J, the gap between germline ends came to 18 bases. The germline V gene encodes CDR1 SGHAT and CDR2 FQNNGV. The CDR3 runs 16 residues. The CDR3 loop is CASSKATGTQTGELFF. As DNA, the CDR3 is TGTGCCAGCAGCAAAGCAACCGGGACCCAGACCGGGGAGCTGTTTTTT.

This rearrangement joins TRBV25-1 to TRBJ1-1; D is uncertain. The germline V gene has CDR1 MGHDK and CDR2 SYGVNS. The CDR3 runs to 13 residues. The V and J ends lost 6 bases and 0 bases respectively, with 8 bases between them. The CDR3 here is CASRQFMNTEAFF. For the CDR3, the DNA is TGTGCCAGCAGACAGTTCATGAACACTGAAGCTTTCTTT.

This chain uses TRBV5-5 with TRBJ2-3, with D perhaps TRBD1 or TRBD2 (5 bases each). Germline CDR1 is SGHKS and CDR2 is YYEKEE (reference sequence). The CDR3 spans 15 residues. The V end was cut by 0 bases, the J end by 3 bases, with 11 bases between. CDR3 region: CASSLAGGGTDTQYF. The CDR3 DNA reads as TGTGCCAGCAGCTTGGCTGGGGGTGGGACAGATACGCAGTATTTT.

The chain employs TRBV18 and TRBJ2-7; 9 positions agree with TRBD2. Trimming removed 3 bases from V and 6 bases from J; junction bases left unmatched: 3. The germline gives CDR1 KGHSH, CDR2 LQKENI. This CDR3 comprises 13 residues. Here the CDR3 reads CASSPGLAFEQYF. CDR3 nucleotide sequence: TGTGCCAGCTCACCGGGACTAGCCTTCGAGCAGTACTTC.

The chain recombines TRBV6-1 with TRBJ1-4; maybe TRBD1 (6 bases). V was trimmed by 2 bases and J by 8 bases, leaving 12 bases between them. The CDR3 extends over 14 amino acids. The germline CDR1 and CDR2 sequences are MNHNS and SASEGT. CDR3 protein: CASSELQGSEKLFF. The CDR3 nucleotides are TGTGCCAGCAGTGAACTACAGGGATCCGAAAAACTGTTTTTT.

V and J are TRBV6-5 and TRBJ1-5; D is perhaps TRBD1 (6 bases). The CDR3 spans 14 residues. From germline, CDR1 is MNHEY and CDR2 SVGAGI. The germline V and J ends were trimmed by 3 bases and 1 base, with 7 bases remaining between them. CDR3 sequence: CASSYRGSNQPQHF. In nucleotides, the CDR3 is TGTGCCAGCAGTTATAGGGGGAGCAATCAGCCCCAGCATTTT.

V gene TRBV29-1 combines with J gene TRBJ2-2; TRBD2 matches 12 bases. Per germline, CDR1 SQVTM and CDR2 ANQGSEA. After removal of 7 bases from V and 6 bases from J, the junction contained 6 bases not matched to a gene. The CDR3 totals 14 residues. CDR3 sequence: CSAQGLAGPGELFF. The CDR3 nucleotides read TGCAGCGCCCAGGGACTAGCGGGCCCCGGGGAGCTGTTTTTT.

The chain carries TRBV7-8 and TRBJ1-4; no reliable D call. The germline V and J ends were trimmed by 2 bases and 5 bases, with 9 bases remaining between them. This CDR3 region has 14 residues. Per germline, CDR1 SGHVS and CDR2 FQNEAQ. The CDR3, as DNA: TGTGCCAGCAGCTTATCACGGGTGAATGAAAAACTGTTTTTT. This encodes CASSLSRVNEKLFF. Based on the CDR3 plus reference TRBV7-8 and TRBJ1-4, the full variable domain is GAGVSQSPRYKVAKRGQDVALRCDPISGHVSLFWYQQALGQGPEFLTYFQNEAQLDKSGLPSDRFFAERPEGSVSTLKIQRTQQEDSAVYLCASSLSRVNEKLFFGSGTQLSVL.

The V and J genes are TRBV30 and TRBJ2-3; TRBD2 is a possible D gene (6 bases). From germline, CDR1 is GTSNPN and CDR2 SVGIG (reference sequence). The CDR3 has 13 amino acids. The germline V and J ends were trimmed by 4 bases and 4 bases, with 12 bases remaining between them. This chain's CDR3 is CAWNRGGADTQYF. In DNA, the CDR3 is TGTGCCTGGAATAGGGGCGGGGCAGATACGCAGTATTTT.